Following are 26 T cell receptor beta chains from one sample sequenced in a study of OX40 agonist ivuxolimab in advanced cancers. Produced via immunoSEQ multiplex PCR; TCRdb's table is partial and in-frame only. The sample has fewer than 70,000 clones, over 60% seen once; the top ten hold roughly 6.3%. Sequenced material: CD4+ or CD8+ T cells sorted from blood, taken in a trial of the OX40 agonist ivuxolimab. The receptors shown here come from an adult with an advanced solid tumor such as melanoma, head and neck, liver or kidney cancer.

Only a few counts were recorded for this clone. This chain uses TRBV5-4 with TRBJ1-2, with 9 bases that match TRBD1. CDR3 size: 14 residues. Unmatched junction bases numbered 2, after V lost 3 bases and J lost 2 bases. Germline assignment: CDR1 SGHNT and CDR2 YYREEE (reference sequence). This chain's CDR3 is CASSWGTGNYGYTF. The CDR3 DNA sequence: TGTGCCAGCAGCTGGGGGACAGGGAACTATGGCTACACCTTC.

V and J are TRBV6-5 and TRBJ1-5; TRBD1 matches 9 bases. With V trimmed by 5 bases and J by 6 bases, 5 bases remained unmatched. CDR3 length equals 14 residues. Germline V CDR1 and CDR2: MNHEY, SVGAGI. The chain's CDR3 is CASSPTGGGQPQHF. DNA for the CDR3: TGTGCCAGCAGTCCGACAGGGGGAGGTCAGCCCCAGCATTTT.

V is TRBV4-3 and J is TRBJ1-1; D is undetermined. The CDR3 is 14 amino acids. Trimming pared 0 bases from V and 8 bases from J, leaving 13 bases between. Germline V gene lookup returns CDR1 LGHNA and CDR2 YSLEER. The chain's CDR3 is CASSQEIWVAEAFF. In DNA, the CDR3 is TGCGCCAGCAGCCAAGAGATTTGGGTAGCAGAAGCTTTCTTT.

The chain couples TRBV19 to TRBJ1-5; D possibly corresponds to TRBD1 (6 bases). Germline V gene sequence: CDR1 LNHDA, CDR2 SQIVND (reference sequence). V shed 3 bases and J shed 4 bases, with 7 bases lying between them. This CDR3 is 13 amino acids long. CDR3 DNA sequence: TGTGCCAGTAGTATTACAGGGAATCAGCCCCAGCATTTT. Translating gives CASSITGNQPQHF. Together with reference TRBV19 and TRBJ1-5, the CDR3 gives the full variable domain: DGGITQSPKYLFRKEGQNVTLSCEQNLNHDAMYWYRQDPGQGLRLIYYSQIVNDFQKGDIAEGYSVSREKKESFPLTVTSAQKNPTAFYLCASSITGNQPQHFGDGTRLSIL.

This sequence joins TRBV19 and TRBJ1-5; D ambiguous. CDR3 length equals 15 residues. V was cut by 5 bases and J by 0 bases, with 11 bases left in between. Germline V lookup: CDR1 LNHDA, CDR2 SQIVND (reference sequence). DNA for the CDR3: TGTGCCAGTAGTGCCCCAATGTATAGCAATCAGCCCCAGCATTTT. Its protein is CASSAPMYSNQPQHF. Complete variable domain (other parts from reference TRBV19 and TRBJ1-5): DGGITQSPKYLFRKEGQNVTLSCEQNLNHDAMYWYRQDPGQGLRLIYYSQIVNDFQKGDIAEGYSVSREKKESFPLTVTSAQKNPTAFYLCASSAPMYSNQPQHFGDGTRLSIL.

The chain recombines TRBV18 with TRBJ1-1; 9 bases map to TRBD1. This CDR3 spans 13 amino acids. With V trimmed by 3 bases and J by 5 bases, 1 base remained unmatched. Germline CDR1 and CDR2: KGHSH and LQKENI. This chain's CDR3 is CASSPGQGTEAFF. CDR3 DNA sequence: TGTGCCAGCTCACCGGGACAGGGAACTGAAGCTTTCTTT.

V usage is TRBV5-1 and J usage is TRBJ2-2; 7 nucleotides align to TRBD2. The length of the CDR3 is 15 residues. With 4 bases clipped from V and 1 base from J, the junction kept 4 bases outside the gene matches. CDR1 and CDR2 (germline): SGHRS, YFSETQ. CDR3 residues: CASSPSSGNTGELFF. CDR3 bases: TGCGCCAGCAGCCCCTCTAGCGGGAACACCGGGGAGCTGTTTTTT.

This clone was counted only a few times. The gene calls are TRBV7-8 and TRBJ1-2; 7 nucleotides match TRBD1. CDR3 length equals 17 residues. Germline V gene data show CDR1 as SGHVS and CDR2 as FQNEAQ. Losses at the gene ends were 1 base for V and 1 base for J; bases not matched to a gene: 9. The CDR3 DNA follows: TGTGCCAGCAGCTTAGTCATTAGACAGGGCATTAACTATGGCTACACCTTC. Amino acids: CASSLVIRQGINYGYTF.

V gene TRBV5-4 combines with J gene TRBJ2-7; D is unresolved. CDR1 is SGHNT and CDR2 is YYREEE in the germline V gene (reference sequence). The CDR3 totals 13 residues. Trimming took 5 bases from V and 0 from J, leaving 9 bases between them. The CDR3 sequence: CASRFRNSYEQYF. For the CDR3, the DNA is TGTGCCAGCAGATTCAGAAACTCCTACGAGCAGTACTTC.

The V and J genes are TRBV6-5 and TRBJ1-4, with 9 bases identical to TRBD1. CDR3 length: 14 amino acids. In germline, CDR1 is MNHEY, CDR2 SVGAGI. With V trimmed by 6 bases and J by 6 bases, 5 bases remained unmatched. Written as DNA, the CDR3 is TGTGCCAGCAGCCCGGGACAGGGATATGAAAAACTGTTTTTT. This codes for CASSPGQGYEKLFF.

The rearrangement uses TRBV11-3 and TRBJ2-5; D may be TRBD2 (6 bases). The DNA end is a closer match to TRBJ2-7, so the J assignment may be wrong. CDR3 size: 13 residues. From germline, CDR1 is SGHNT and CDR2 YENEEA. The DNA of the CDR3 is TGTGCCAGCAGCTTAGAAGGGGAGGCCGAGCAGTACTTC. Encoded protein: CASSLEGEAEQYF.

This rearrangement joins TRBV9 to TRBJ1-2; TRBD1 matches 7 bases. Germline V gene data show CDR1 as SGDLS and CDR2 as YYNGEE. Trimming took 4 bases from V and 2 from J; bases not matched to a gene: 8. The CDR3 has 15 amino acids. The CDR3 protein is CASSLTPGQNYGYTF. The DNA of the CDR3 is TGTGCCAGCAGCCTAACTCCGGGACAGAACTATGGCTACACCTTC.

The V call is TRBV5-4, the J call TRBJ2-3; TRBD1 agrees at 7 bases. From germline, CDR1 is SGHNT and CDR2 YYREEE (reference sequence). This CDR3 region has 14 residues. V gave up 5 bases and J gave up 3 bases; unmatched junction bases: 6. The CDR3 nucleotides read TGTGCCAGCAGATCGACAGGGATTACAGATACGCAGTATTTT. It yields the protein CASRSTGITDTQYF.

As DNA, the CDR3 is TGTGCCAGCAGCTTCCCCAGCGGTAAAGAGACCCAGTACTTC. This codes for CASSFPSGKETQYF. The V call is TRBV7-9, the J call TRBJ2-5; D possibly corresponds to TRBD2 (5 bases). The germline CDR1 and CDR2 sequences are SEHNR and FQNEAQ (reference sequence). There are 14 residues in the CDR3. Trimming removed 3 bases from V and 3 bases from J, with 11 bases in between.

This clone was seen once. The chain links TRBV18 to TRBJ2-1; no firm D call. The CDR3 loop spans 11 amino acids. The germline V gene has CDR1 KGHSH and CDR2 LQKENI. Trimming stripped 4 bases from V and 5 bases from J, with 3 bases between. The CDR3 here is CASSLNNEQFF. The CDR3 DNA is TGTGCCAGCTCACTAAACAATGAGCAGTTCTTC.

This chain uses TRBV18 with TRBJ1-1; D gene ambiguous. This CDR3 has 13 residues. The V end was cut by 10 bases, the J end by 1 base, with 13 bases between. Germline assignment: CDR1 KGHSH and CDR2 LQKENI. The CDR3: CATTQQANTEAFF. CDR3 DNA sequence: TGTGCCACCACACAGCAGGCGAACACTGAAGCTTTCTTT. The variable domain in full, completed from reference TRBV18 and TRBJ1-1, reads NAGVMQNPRHLVRRRGQEARLRCSPMKGHSHVYWYRQLPEEGLKFMVYLQKENIIDESGMPKERFSAEFPKEGPSILRIQQVVRGDSAAYFCATTQQANTEAFFGQGTRLTVV.

Of note for this clone: One end of the junction does not line up with germline, which may come from a read error. CDR3 DNA: TGTGCCAGCAGGTTAGGCCCAGCGGCGGGAGGGCCGGACTACGAGCAGTACTTC. Its translation: CASRLGPAAGGPDYEQYF. The rearrangement joins TRBV7-8 to TRBJ2-7; 9 bases are shared with TRBD2. Per germline, CDR1 SGHVS and CDR2 FQNEAQ. This CDR3 comprises 18 residues.

The chain links TRBV20-1 to TRBJ1-2, with D uncertain. Germline CDR1 is DFQATT and CDR2 is SNEGSKA (reference sequence). CDR3 size: 11 residues. The ends were cut back, 3 bases at V and 8 bases at J, with 10 bases in the middle. The CDR3 DNA follows: TGCAGTGCTAGTTTCACATGGGGCTACACCTTC. It yields the protein CSASFTWGYTF.

The gene calls are TRBV7-9 and TRBJ2-3, with D unclear. This CDR3 comprises 11 residues. Deletions cut 4 bases from V and 4 bases from J, with 3 bases between. Germline CDR1 and CDR2: SEHNR and FQNEAQ (reference sequence). CDR3: CASSWADTQYF. In DNA form, the CDR3 reads TGTGCCAGCAGCTGGGCAGATACGCAGTATTTT.

The J gene is TRBJ1-2, the V gene TRBV11-2, with TRBD1 matching over 8 bases. The V gene end was trimmed by 3 bases and the J gene end by 5 bases; junction bases not matched to a gene: 2. Germline V lookup: CDR1 SGHAT, CDR2 FQNNGV. The CDR3 has 13 amino acids. CDR3 sequence: CASSFGTGYGYTF. Written as DNA, the CDR3 is TGTGCCAGCAGCTTCGGGACAGGTTATGGCTACACCTTC.

The rearrangement links TRBV1 to TRBJ2-2; the D call in the table, TRBD2, was not verified against the DNA. TRBV1 counts as a pseudogene. This CDR3 has 20 residues. The CDR3 sequence is CTSSQEPPTSGGPNTGELFF. The CDR3, as DNA: TGCACCAGCAGCCAAGAACCCCCGACTAGCGGGGGGCCTAACACCGGGGAGCTGTTTTTT.

The V gene is TRBV10-3, the J gene TRBJ1-3; TRBD1 is a possible D gene (6 bases). The CDR3 spans 17 residues. Trimming cost V 2 bases and J 4 bases, with 18 bases left between them. The germline V gene has CDR1 ENHRY and CDR2 SYGVKD. The DNA of the CDR3 is TGTGCCATCAGTGAGCCTCCTAGAACAGGGTCCGGAAACACCATATATTTT. Its translation: CAISEPPRTGSGNTIYF.

This clone was seen a few times. This chain links TRBV21-1 with TRBJ2-7; TRBD1 is the table's D call, not checked against the DNA. TRBV21-1 corresponds to a pseudogene. The CDR3 has 15 amino acids. This CDR3 is CASTPYRGLPYEQYF. In nucleotides, the CDR3 is TGTGCCAGCACCCCGTACAGGGGGCTACCTTACGAGCAGTACTTC.

The count of this clone is one. V gene TRBV19 combines with J gene TRBJ2-7; D gene uncertain. Germline CDR1 reads LNHDA; CDR2 reads SQIVND (reference sequence). This CDR3 region has 12 residues. Deletions cut 4 bases from V and 3 bases from J, with 7 bases between. The CDR3 loop reads CASSNSYYEQYF. The CDR3 coding sequence is TGTGCCAGTAGTAACAGCTACTACGAGCAGTACTTC.

The genes are TRBV14 and TRBJ1-4; no definite D call. Per germline, CDR1 SGHDN and CDR2 FVKESK. The V gene lost 0 bases and the J gene lost 0 bases, with 11 bases spanning the gap. The CDR3 runs 17 residues. The DNA for the CDR3 is TGTGCCAGCAGCCAAGAAGGTATCGGCCCAACTAATGAAAAACTGTTTTTT. Its protein is CASSQEGIGPTNEKLFF.

This clone was seen only once. The chain is built from TRBV7-2 and TRBJ1-2; D is undetermined. The CDR3 covers 16 residues. The germline gives CDR1 SGHTA, CDR2 FQGNSA. V gave up 5 bases and J gave up 5 bases, with 21 bases separating them. Written as DNA, the CDR3 is TGTGCCAGCAGCCTGGGTTATCAGTCTGGGGTGTATGGCTACACCTTC. This sequence encodes CASSLGYQSGVYGYTF.